Below are 24 T cell receptor beta chains sequenced from a single sample in a study of control samples from healthy donors and cancer patients. The data were produced by immunoSEQ multiplex PCR, yet TCRdb's version contains in-frame clones alone and is incomplete. The sample has fewer than 200,000 clones; roughly 93% are singletons. Sequenced: blood. These receptors came from a woman aged 55-69 years in good health.

The chain is built from TRBV5-5 and TRBJ2-5, with 10 bases aligning to TRBD2. This CDR3 has 18 residues. The V and J ends lost 1 base and 2 bases, in that order; junction bases with no gene match: 11. The germline CDR1 and CDR2 sequences are SGHKS and YYEKEE (reference sequence). The CDR3 DNA reads TGTGCCAGCAGCTTGATCGAGCGGGGGGGCCCCCTGCAAGAGACCCAGTACTTC. This sequence encodes CASSLIERGGPLQETQYF.

The V gene is TRBV5-6, the J gene TRBJ1-1; D call uncertain. Germline CDR1 is SGHDT and CDR2 is YYEEEE. The length of the CDR3 is 12 residues. Trimming took 3 bases from V and 9 from J, leaving 12 bases between them. CDR3 nucleotide sequence: TGTGCCAGCAGCTCCGGGCGGTTGCAAGCTTTCTTT. Its protein is CASSSGRLQAFF. Looking up the rest from reference TRBV5-6 and TRBJ1-1 gives the full variable domain: DAGVTQSPTHLIKTRGQQVTLRCSPKSGHDTVSWYQQALGQGPQFIFQYYEEEERQRGNFPDRFSGHQFPNYSSELNVNALLLGDSALYLCASSSGRLQAFFGQGTRLTVV.

This chain uses TRBV7-9 with TRBJ2-7; no clear D. Per the germline V gene, CDR1 is SEHNR and CDR2 is FQNEAQ (reference sequence). V was clipped by 3 bases and J by 3 bases, with 12 bases between them. CDR3 length: 14 amino acids. The CDR3 DNA follows: TGTGCCAGCAGCTTGGTTGAGTTGATCTACGAGCAGTACTTC. Translation gives CASSLVELIYEQYF.

The chain is built from TRBV12-3 or TRBV12-4 and TRBJ1-5; TRBD1 aligns across 7 bases. The V segment lost 6 bases and the J segment 7 bases; nucleotides outside the gene matches: 3. This CDR3 comprises 12 residues. The chain's CDR3 is CASRTGEQPQHF. CDR3 nucleotide sequence: TGTGCCAGCAGAACAGGGGAACAGCCCCAGCATTTT.

The gene calls are TRBV6-2 or TRBV6-3 and TRBJ2-7; no firm D call. This CDR3 comprises 14 residues. V was shortened by 2 bases and J by 4 bases, with 12 bases between the two germline ends. From germline, CDR1 is MNHEY and CDR2 SVGEGT. In nucleotides, the CDR3 is TGTGCCAGCAGTTACGTCCTGACCCCTTACGAGCAGTACTTC. It specifies CASSYVLTPYEQYF.

This clone appeared once. This chain connects TRBV18 to TRBJ2-5; no firm D call. CDR1 is KGHSH, CDR2 LQKENI, per germline. This CDR3 is 13 amino acids long. The V end lost 2 bases, the J end lost 2 bases, and 6 bases lay between the germline ends. CDR3 nucleotides: TGTGCCAGCTCACCAAAAAATCAAGAGACCCAGTACTTC. This sequence encodes CASSPKNQETQYF.

The chain carries TRBV11-3 and TRBJ1-4; D not certain. V lost 5 bases and J lost 2, with 21 bases in between. This CDR3 spans 18 amino acids. Germline loops: CDR1 SGHNT, CDR2 YENEEA. The CDR3 DNA is TGTGCCAGCAGCCCAGGTGTCTTTGGGGTGATGACTAATGAAAAACTGTTTTTT. Residues: CASSPGVFGVMTNEKLFF. The complete variable domain, with remaining parts taken from reference TRBV11-3 and TRBJ1-4, reads EAGVVQSPRYKIIEKKQPVAFWCNPISGHNTLYWYLQNLGQGPELLIRYENEEAVDDSQLPKDRFSAERLKGVDSTLKIQPAELGDSAVYLCASSPGVFGVMTNEKLFFGSGTQLSVL.

CDR3 bases: TGTGCCAGCAGCTCCGGACTAGCGGGGGGGGGCACAGATACGCAGTATTTT. Amino acid sequence: CASSSGLAGGGTDTQYF. This chain links TRBV5-4 with TRBJ2-3, with 15 bases aligning to TRBD2. Trimming cost V 3 bases and J 1 base; bases outside gene matches: 3. This CDR3 has 17 amino acids. In germline, CDR1 is SGHNT, CDR2 YYREEE (reference sequence).

Concerning this clone: This same CDR3 is encoded by further DNA sequences in the sample. This chain links TRBV7-2 with TRBJ2-2; possibly TRBD1 for D (6 bases). V was trimmed by 5 bases and J by 6 bases, leaving 13 bases between them. Germline V gives CDR1 SGHTA, CDR2 FQGNSA. The CDR3 contains 14 residues. The CDR3 DNA follows: TGTGCCAGCAGCCCCTTGAGACAGGCCGGGGAGCTGTTTTTT. This gives the protein CASSPLRQAGELFF.

This clone was found once. The J gene is TRBJ2-5, the V gene TRBV27; the match to TRBD1 covers 8 bases. The germline gives CDR1 MNHEY, CDR2 SMNVEV (reference sequence). Germline trimming cut 7 bases from V and 1 base from J; bases unmatched to any gene: 5. This CDR3 has 14 amino acids. The CDR3 DNA reads TGTGCCAGCAACCGACAGGGGTCCCAAGAGACCCAGTACTTC. Its translation is CASNRQGSQETQYF.

This chain connects TRBV27 to TRBJ1-2; D possibly corresponds to TRBD1 (5 bases). The V gene lost 3 bases and the J gene lost 8 bases, with 10 bases spanning the gap. From germline, CDR1 is MNHEY and CDR2 SMNVEV (reference sequence). CDR3 length: 12 residues. This CDR3 is CASSFGGKGYTF. CDR3 coding DNA: TGTGCCAGCAGTTTTGGGGGGAAAGGCTACACCTTC.

The chain carries TRBV27 and TRBJ1-1, with D possibly matching TRBD1 (5 bases). The CDR3 runs to 15 residues. The V gene lost 0 bases and the J gene lost 1 base, with 9 bases spanning the gap. The germline V gene encodes CDR1 MNHEY and CDR2 SMNVEV (reference sequence). The CDR3 coding sequence is TGTGCCAGCAGTTTATCTCGACAGCCGAACACTGAAGCTTTCTTT. Protein product: CASSLSRQPNTEAFF.

This sequence joins TRBV30 and TRBJ1-2; D is undetermined. The V gene lost 2 bases and the J gene lost 10 bases, with 17 bases spanning the gap. The CDR3 contains 13 residues. Per germline, CDR1 GTSNPN and CDR2 SVGIG (reference sequence). CDR3 in DNA: TGTGCCTGGAGTATGTCAGGAGTCGTCGACTACACCTTC. It translates to CAWSMSGVVDYTF.

The CDR3 DNA follows: TGCGCCAGCAGCAAGGATGGGGGGGCTGGAAACACCATATATTTT. This sequence encodes CASSKDGGAGNTIYF. This chain links TRBV4-1 with TRBJ1-3; D perhaps matches TRBD1 (5 bases). The CDR3 sequence is 15 residues long. V lost 5 bases and J 2 bases, leaving 13 bases between the germline ends. Germline CDR1 and CDR2: MGHRA and YSYEKL.

As concerns this clone: Other DNA sequences within the sample encode an identical CDR3. The V call is TRBV7-3, the J call TRBJ2-5; 8 bases agree with TRBD2. The V gene's germline CDR1 is SGHTA and CDR2 FQGTGA. The CDR3 spans 17 residues. After removal of 1 base from V and 5 bases from J, the junction contained 12 bases not matched to a gene. CDR3 amino acids: CASSLMAGGGSWETQYF. CDR3 nucleotide sequence: TGTGCCAGCAGCTTAATGGCCGGGGGGGGGTCATGGGAGACCCAGTACTTC.

The chain joins TRBV10-1 to TRBJ2-1; 12 bases agree with TRBD2. The CDR3 length is 16 residues. Trimming took 2 bases from V and 2 from J; bases not matched to a gene: 1. Germline V gives CDR1 WNHNN, CDR2 SYGVQD (reference sequence). Here the CDR3 reads CASSEASGGAYNEQFF. Here the CDR3 DNA reads TGCGCCAGCAGTGAGGCTAGCGGGGGGGCCTACAATGAGCAGTTCTTC.

As concerns this clone: The sample has other DNA sequences that encode this CDR3 too. The chain employs TRBV25-1 and TRBJ1-6; D unresolved. V was pared by 2 bases and J by 5 bases, with 10 bases between. The germline gives CDR1 MGHDK, CDR2 SYGVNS. This CDR3 has 15 amino acids. Here the CDR3 reads CASSEIVPNNSPLHF. The CDR3 DNA sequence: TGTGCCAGCAGTGAAATTGTACCAAATAATTCACCCCTCCACTTT.

This clone occurred once. The chain links TRBV30 to TRBJ2-1; possibly TRBD2 for D (5 bases). Trimming left V 5 bases short and J 2 bases short, with 16 bases between. The CDR3 contains 15 residues. Germline CDR1 GTSNPN, CDR2 SVGIG (reference sequence). CDR3 DNA sequence: TGTGCCTGGGGCCCGCGCGGGTTCACCTACAATGAGCAGTTCTTC. Translation: CAWGPRGFTYNEQFF.

This sequence joins TRBV7-2 and TRBJ1-2, with D perhaps matching TRBD1 (6 bases). V dropped 8 bases and J dropped 0 bases, with 19 bases sitting between them. There are 16 residues in the CDR3. The V gene's germline CDR1 is SGHTA and CDR2 FQGNSA. The CDR3 DNA reads TGTGCCAGCCGCAAGGGGGGGGTAACAGCTAACTATGGCTACACCTTC. Encoded protein: CASRKGGVTANYGYTF.

The genes are TRBV4-1 and TRBJ2-1, with 12 bases aligning to TRBD2. V trimming: 4 bases; J trimming: 8 bases; junction bases outside the gene matches: 15. CDR3 length: 18 amino acids. CDR1 MGHRA and CDR2 YSYEKL come from the germline V gene. The CDR3 loop reads CASSPGGASGGARDEQFF. CDR3 bases: TGCGCCAGCAGCCCTGGAGGGGCTAGCGGGGGGGCCAGGGATGAGCAGTTCTTC.

This chain connects TRBV5-6 to TRBJ1-2, with D uncertain. V was shortened by 1 base and J by 3 bases, with 16 bases between the two germline ends. This CDR3 contains 16 residues. Germline V gene lookup returns CDR1 SGHDT and CDR2 YYEEEE. The CDR3 sequence is CASSLFTRETDYGYTF. In DNA, the CDR3 is TGTGCCAGCAGCTTGTTTACTCGGGAGACGGACTATGGCTACACCTTC.

V is TRBV6-5 and J is TRBJ1-6; D might be TRBD1 (6 bases). V shed 2 bases and J shed 8 bases, with 13 bases lying between them. The CDR3 sequence is 15 residues long. The germline V gene encodes CDR1 MNHEY and CDR2 SVGAGI. The CDR3 nucleotides read TGTGCCAGCAGTTACGGGGGGGCAGGGGATTCACCCCTCCACTTT. Protein product: CASSYGGAGDSPLHF.

The rearrangement uses TRBV4-3 and TRBJ2-3; 10 nucleotides line up with TRBD2. The CDR3 spans 16 residues. V lost 4 bases and J lost 6; bases outside the gene matches: 10. Germline V CDR1 and CDR2: LGHNA, YSLEER. The DNA of the CDR3 is TGCGCCAGCAGCCCCCAGATAGCGGGGGGTGGCGATACGCAGTATTTT. It encodes CASSPQIAGGGDTQYF.

The rearrangement uses TRBV18 and TRBJ2-7; either TRBD1 or TRBD2 may supply D (6 bases each). CDR1 is KGHSH, CDR2 LQKENI, per germline. V was shortened by 3 bases and J by 2 bases, with 14 bases between the two germline ends. The CDR3 length is 15 residues. The DNA for the CDR3 is TGTGCCAGCTCACCTGCAGGGGACTCAACCTACGAGCAGTACTTC. Protein sequence: CASSPAGDSTYEQYF.